This TCR beta chain was sequenced for a study of breast tumors, draining lymph nodes, adjacent tissues. General study points: Data fit most tumor T cells coming from lymph node, expanding in tumor.

CDR1 MNHEY and CDR2 SVGAGI come from the germline V gene. The trim removed 4 bases at V and 7 bases at J, leaving 8 bases unmatched. The CDR3 runs 15 residues. TCRdb called the multiplex PCR reads again in MiXCR, with one record for every CDR3 protein. The sample has about 230,000 distinct CDR3 sequences; 32% are singletons. This clonotype was picked up many times. What it binds is not known. Breast cancer patients provided tissue from their axillary draining lymph nodes. Sequencing was performed on axillary lymph node tissue. V gene TRBV6-5 combines with J gene TRBJ2-1; 9 bases are a match to TRBD2. The source of this sequence is a female donor with breast cancer. Some clones in this sample may be carry-over from other donors' samples. The CDR3 reads CASSLAGVRRNEQFF. CDR3 bases: TGTGCCAGCAGTTTAGCGGGAGTACGTAGAAATGAGCAGTTCTTC.